The present T cell receptor beta chain was sequenced within a study of cytomegalovirus exposure and HLA in healthy donors. Trimming at V came to 8 bases and at J to 1 base, leaving 4 bases not matched to a gene. The CDR3 runs to 13 residues. Per germline, CDR1 MNHNS and CDR2 SASEGT. Of note for this clone: The antigen is unknown.

Notes on the study in general: Later, an analysis showed that TCR beta chains associated with HLA were more clonally expanded than others that were equally common. Generally TCR sequences proved uncommon, though certain public TCRs appeared in numerous donors.

With 60 Vbeta and 13 Jbeta primers, the PCR was carried out. TCRdb's table, derived via immunoSEQ multiplex PCR, lists solely in-frame clones and lacks some. The table includes about 170,000 clones, roughly 76% detected once. The sequence derives from a male donor in good health and CMV-seronegative. The chain employs TRBV6-1 and TRBJ1-1; 7 bases map to TRBD1. Sequencing input: PBMCs. The CDR3 DNA reads as TGTGCCAGCCGGGGACAGCCGAACACTGAAGCTTTCTTT. This gives the protein CASRGQPNTEAFF.